The 8 T cell receptor beta chains below were found in one sample sequenced in a study of CD8 T cells in ankylosing spondylitis. MiXCR, run by TCRdb on the 5' RACE reads, gives a single entry per CDR3 protein. In the table there are some 250,000 distinct CDR3 sequences, roughly 10% of which are singletons. The sequenced sample consisted of blood, either unsorted or a sorted T cell fraction (not recorded which). The receptor source for this set is a male donor with ankylosing spondylitis or in good health (not recorded which).

A few counts support this clonotype. The rearrangement uses TRBV29-1 and TRBJ2-7, with 7 bases matching TRBD1. V shed 8 bases, J shed 0 bases, and the junction held 4 bases outside the gene matches. The CDR3 runs 12 residues. The germline V gene encodes CDR1 SQVTM and CDR2 ANQGSEA. The CDR3 loop reads CSFGQDSYEQYF. CDR3 DNA sequence: TGCAGCTTCGGACAGGACTCCTACGAGCAGTACTTC.

The chain recombines TRBV13 with TRBJ2-3; 8 bases are a match to TRBD2. The V gene end was trimmed by 5 bases and the J gene end by 6 bases; junction bases not matched to a gene: 13. In germline, CDR1 is PRHDT, CDR2 FYEKMQ (reference sequence). CDR3 size: 16 residues. In DNA form, the CDR3 reads TGTGCCAGCAGCCTTTGGGGAAGCGGGGGTTTGGATACGCAGTATTTT. This sequence encodes CASSLWGSGGLDTQYF.

This clonotype showed up many times. The chain employs TRBV5-1 and TRBJ1-1, with D hard to call. CDR1 and CDR2 (germline): SGHRS, YFSETQ. Trimming shortened V by 0 bases and J by 6 bases, and 9 bases separated the two germline ends. The CDR3 extends over 13 amino acids. CDR3 residues: CASSLVFASEAFF. The CDR3 DNA reads TGCGCCAGCAGCTTGGTTTTTGCTTCTGAAGCTTTCTTT.

This clonotype was detected ten times or more. This sequence joins TRBV5-1 and TRBJ2-1; the D call may be TRBD1 or TRBD2 (5 bases each). CDR3 size: 15 residues. Germline V CDR1 and CDR2: SGHRS, YFSETQ. Trimming left V 5 bases short and J 5 bases short, with 17 bases between. Here the CDR3 reads CASSNQLGTNNEQFF. The CDR3 nucleotides are TGCGCCAGCAGTAATCAGCTGGGGACGAACAATGAGCAGTTCTTC.

In this sample, this clonotype turned up a few times. The chain is built from TRBV9 and TRBJ2-2; tentatively, D is TRBD2 (6 bases). Germline values: CDR1 SGDLS, CDR2 YYNGEE. This CDR3 is 12 amino acids long. Between the trimmed V and J ends, which lost 3 bases and 6 bases, there was a span of 6 bases. The CDR3 reads CASSGGAGELFF. In nucleotides, the CDR3 is TGTGCCAGCAGCGGGGGGGCCGGGGAGCTGTTTTTT.

This clonotype has at least ten counts. This chain links TRBV12-3 or TRBV12-4 with TRBJ2-7, with 9 bases matching TRBD1. The V and J ends lost 3 bases and 7 bases, in that order; junction bases with no gene match: 7. There are 14 residues in the CDR3. CDR3 loop: CASSFDRGGMEQYF. The CDR3 DNA is TGTGCCAGCAGTTTCGACAGGGGGGGAATGGAGCAGTACTTC.

Ten or more counts support this clonotype. The chain has TRBV12-3 or TRBV12-4 and TRBJ2-3; TRBD2 might be the D (6 bases). This CDR3 comprises 14 residues. The ends were cut back, 3 bases at V and 6 bases at J, with 13 bases in the middle. The CDR3 region has the DNA TGTGCCAGCAGTTTCGAAGCGGAGGGGGATACGCAGTATTTT. Translating gives CASSFEAEGDTQYF.

J is TRBJ1-2 and V is TRBV4-1; 11 bases agree with TRBD1. V lost 1 base, J lost 7 bases, and 8 bases stayed unmatched. The length of the CDR3 is 16 residues. Germline lookup yields CDR1 MGHRA and CDR2 YSYEKL. The CDR3 region is CASSQGTGGDAGGYTF. The CDR3 nucleotides are TGCGCCAGCAGCCAAGGGACAGGGGGCGACGCCGGTGGCTACACCTTC.